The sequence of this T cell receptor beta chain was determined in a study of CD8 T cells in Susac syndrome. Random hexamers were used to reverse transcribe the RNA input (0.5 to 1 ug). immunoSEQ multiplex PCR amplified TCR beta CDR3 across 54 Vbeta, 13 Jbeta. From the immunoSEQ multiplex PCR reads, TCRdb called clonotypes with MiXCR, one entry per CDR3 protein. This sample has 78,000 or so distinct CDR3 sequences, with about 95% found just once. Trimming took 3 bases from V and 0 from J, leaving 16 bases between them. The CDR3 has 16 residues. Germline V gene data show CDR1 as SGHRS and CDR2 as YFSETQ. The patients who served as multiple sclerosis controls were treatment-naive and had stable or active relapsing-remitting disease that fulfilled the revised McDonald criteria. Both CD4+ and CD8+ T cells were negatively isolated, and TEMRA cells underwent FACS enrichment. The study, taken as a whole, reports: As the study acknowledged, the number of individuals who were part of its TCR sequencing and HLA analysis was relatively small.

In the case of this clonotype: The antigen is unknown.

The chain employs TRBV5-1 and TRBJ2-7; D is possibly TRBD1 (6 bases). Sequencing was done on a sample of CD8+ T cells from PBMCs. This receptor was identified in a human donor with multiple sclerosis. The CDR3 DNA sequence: TGCGCCAGCAGCTCCGGCGACAGGACGAGCTCCTACGAGCAGTACTTC. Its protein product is CASSSGDRTSSYEQYF.